This entry is about one TCR beta chain. This sample was taken from a study of blood T cell repertoires in COVID-19. Here immunoSEQ multiplex PCR was the method, and the copy in TCRdb shows in-frame clones only, minus some. The table shows roughly 140,000 clones, with roughly 80% occurring only once. This sequence was found in a woman aged 40 to 50 who had recovered from COVID-19. The sample comprised PBMCs or T cells enriched from blood (not recorded which).

CDR3 nucleotides: TGTGCCAGCAGCCAAGATGGAGGGGACACTGAAGCTTTCTTT. It is translated as CASSQDGGDTEAFF. The chain has TRBV4-2 and TRBJ1-1; D possibly corresponds to TRBD1 (5 bases). V gave up 0 bases and J gave up 3 bases, with 8 bases separating them. The CDR3 has 14 amino acids. Germline V CDR1 and CDR2: LGHNA, YNFKEQ.